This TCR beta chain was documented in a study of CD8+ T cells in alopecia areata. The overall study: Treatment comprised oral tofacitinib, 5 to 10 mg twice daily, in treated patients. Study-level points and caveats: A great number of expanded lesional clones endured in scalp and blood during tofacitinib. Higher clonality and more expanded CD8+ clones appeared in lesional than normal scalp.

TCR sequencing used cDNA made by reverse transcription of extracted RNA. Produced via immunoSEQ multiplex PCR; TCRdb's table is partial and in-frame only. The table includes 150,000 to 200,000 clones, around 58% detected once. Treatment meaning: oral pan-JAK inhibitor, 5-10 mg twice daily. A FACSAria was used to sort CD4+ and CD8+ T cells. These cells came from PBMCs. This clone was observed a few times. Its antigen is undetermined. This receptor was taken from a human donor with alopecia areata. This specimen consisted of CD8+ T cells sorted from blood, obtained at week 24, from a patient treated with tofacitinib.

CDR3 region: CATSVGNTEAFF. CDR3 coding DNA: TGTGCCACCAGCGTGGGGAACACTGAAGCTTTCTTT. The chain couples TRBV15 to TRBJ1-1; D is unclear. CDR1 is LNHNV and CDR2 is YYDKDF in the germline V gene (reference sequence). The CDR3 covers 12 residues. Trimming removed 5 bases at V and 1 base at J, with 5 bases between. Supplemented by reference TRBV15 and TRBJ1-1, the full variable domain reads DAMVIQNPRYQVTQFGKPVTLSCSQTLNHNVMYWYQQKSSQAPKLLFHYYDKDFNNEADTPDNFQSRRPNTSFCFLDIRSPGLGDTAMYLCATSVGNTEAFFGQGTRLTVV.